This T cell receptor (beta chain) stems from a study of spatial heterogeneity in lung cancer. Study-level background: Tumor-region TCR transcript counts correlated strongly with a T cell module score from matched bulk RNA-seq.

The ends lost 6 bases at V and 0 bases at J; junction bases unmatched: 24. In germline, CDR1 is MDHEN, CDR2 SYDVKM. The CDR3 is 23 amino acids. MiXCR, run by TCRdb on the 5' RACE reads, gives a single entry per CDR3 protein. The sample records about 14,000 distinct CDR3 sequences, 4.7% being singletons. There are many counts of this clonotype. The antigen is not known. This beta chain slipped into a library made for alpha chains as a stray read, so its size is not meaningful. Specified time point: sample taken at primary tumor resection. Some 72 TRACERx patients with early, untreated non-small cell lung cancer donated samples. Researchers sequenced whole RNA taken from tumor, nontumor lung or frozen PBMC without sorting. Study outcomes and limitations: Alpha chains reached an estimated coverage of 6.5% to 7% of tumor T cells, and beta chains roughly 14%. Tumor mutation counts were tracked by expanded intratumoral alpha and beta TCR counts.

This clonotype was sampled from a female donor with early-stage non-small cell lung cancer. The sequencing used lung tumor tissue, collected at surgery. This chain joins TRBV28 and TRBJ1-6; 9 bases are shared with TRBD1. This CDR3 reads CASSRYFTAPGQGGSSYNSPLHF. The CDR3 coding sequence is TGTGCCAGCAGCCGCTACTTTACTGCCCCGGGACAGGGAGGGTCCTCCTATAATTCACCCCTCCACTTT.